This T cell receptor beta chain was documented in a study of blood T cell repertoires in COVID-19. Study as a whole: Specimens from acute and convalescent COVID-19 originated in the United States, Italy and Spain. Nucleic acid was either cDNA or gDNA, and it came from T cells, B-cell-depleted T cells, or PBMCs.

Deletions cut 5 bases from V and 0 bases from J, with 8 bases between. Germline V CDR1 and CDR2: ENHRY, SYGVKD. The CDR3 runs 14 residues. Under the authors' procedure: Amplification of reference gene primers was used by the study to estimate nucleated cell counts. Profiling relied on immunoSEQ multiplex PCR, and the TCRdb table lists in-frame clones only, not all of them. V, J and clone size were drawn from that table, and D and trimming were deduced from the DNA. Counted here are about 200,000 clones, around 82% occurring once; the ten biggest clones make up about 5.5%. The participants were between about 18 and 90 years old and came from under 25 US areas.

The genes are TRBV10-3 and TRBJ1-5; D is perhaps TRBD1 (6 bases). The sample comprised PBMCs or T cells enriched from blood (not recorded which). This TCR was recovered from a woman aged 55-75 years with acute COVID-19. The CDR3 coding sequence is TGTGCCATCAGTCCGGACAGTAGCAATCAGCCCCAGCATTTT. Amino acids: CAISPDSSNQPQHF.